The next 10 T cell receptor beta chains were all read from a single sample in a study of siplizumab effects on memory and regulatory T cells. TCRdb's table, derived via immunoSEQ multiplex PCR, lists solely in-frame clones and lacks some. The data hold tens of thousands of clones, with approximately 97% observed a single time. Source material: naive CD8+ T cells sorted from blood. The receptor source for this set is a human donor in good health.

The chain recombines TRBV6-4 with TRBJ2-3; D perhaps matches TRBD2 (6 bases). Trimming left V 5 bases short and J 0 bases short, with 15 bases between. Germline CDR1 MRHNA, CDR2 SNTAGT. There are 16 residues in the CDR3. DNA of the CDR3: TGTGCCAGCAGTTTATTCGCGGGGACTAGCACAGATACGCAGTATTTT. Amino acids: CASSLFAGTSTDTQYF.

The rearrangement links TRBV4-1 to TRBJ1-5, with TRBD1 matching 9 bases. Germline CDR1 MGHRA, CDR2 YSYEKL. V lost 0 bases, J lost 6 bases, and 3 bases stayed unmatched. CDR3 length: 15 amino acids. The CDR3 coding sequence is TGCGCCAGCAGCCAAGACGGACAGGGGAGTCAGCCCCAGCATTTT. Protein: CASSQDGQGSQPQHF.

The chain is built from TRBV27 and TRBJ1-6, with a possible D match to TRBD1 (5 bases). CDR1 MNHEY and CDR2 SMNVEV come from the germline V gene (reference sequence). CDR3 length: 15 residues. Trimming cost V 7 bases and J 0 bases, with 10 bases left between them. CDR3 in amino acids: CASMKGSSYNSPLHF. The CDR3 region has the DNA TGTGCCAGCATGAAGGGGAGCTCCTATAATTCACCCCTCCACTTT.

The gene calls are TRBV7-9 and TRBJ2-7; 11 bases align to TRBD1. Unmatched junction bases numbered 7, after V lost 3 bases and J lost 6 bases. CDR1 and CDR2 (germline): SEHNR, FQNEAQ (reference sequence). The CDR3 is 15 amino acids. The DNA of the CDR3 is TGTGCCAGCAGCTTCAGTTGGGACAGGGGGGGCGAGCAGTACTTC. Encoded protein: CASSFSWDRGGEQYF.

The chain joins TRBV7-3 to TRBJ2-3; D call uncertain. Germline CDR1 SGHTA, CDR2 FQGTGA. CDR3 length: 13 amino acids. Trimming took 1 base from V and 4 from J, leaving 6 bases between them. The CDR3 nucleotides read TGTGCCAGCAGCTTAAAAGGAGCAGATACGCAGTATTTT. The encoded protein is CASSLKGADTQYF.

The rearrangement links TRBV13 to TRBJ1-3, with D possibly matching TRBD1 (5 bases). Between the trimmed V and J ends, which lost 1 base and 10 bases, there was a span of 5 bases. The germline V gene encodes CDR1 PRHDT and CDR2 FYEKMQ (reference sequence). This CDR3 is 11 amino acids long. Written as DNA, the CDR3 is TGTGCCAGCAGCTTAGCAGGGACCATATATTTT. Translating gives CASSLAGTIYF. Full variable domain (missing parts from reference TRBV13 and TRBJ1-3): AAGVIQSPRHLIKEKRETATLKCYPIPRHDTVYWYQQGPGQDPQFLISFYEKMQSDKGSIPDRFSAQQFSDYHSELNMSSLELGDSALYFCASSLAGTIYFGEGSWLTVV.

The chain links TRBV7-3 to TRBJ2-1; 8 bases match TRBD2. This CDR3 is built from 14 residues. The germline CDR1 and CDR2 sequences are SGHTA and FQGTGA. Losses at the gene ends were 2 bases for V and 6 bases for J; bases not matched to a gene: 3. CDR3 sequence (DNA): TGTGCCAGCAGCTTAGCGGGGGGAGGCAATGAGCAGTTCTTC. It specifies CASSLAGGGNEQFF.

This chain's CDR3 is CASSFVQRTDTQYF. The CDR3 region has the DNA TGTGCCAGCAGCTTCGTTCAGCGCACAGATACGCAGTATTTT. V gene TRBV7-9 combines with J gene TRBJ2-3, with no clear D. The CDR3 consists of 14 residues. The V gene lost 3 bases and the J gene lost 1 base, with 8 bases spanning the gap. Germline V lookup: CDR1 SEHNR, CDR2 FQNEAQ (reference sequence).

This sequence joins TRBV5-6 and TRBJ1-2; D not certain. This CDR3 has 13 residues. Germline CDR1 SGHDT, CDR2 YYEEEE. V was clipped by 0 bases and J by 4 bases, with 7 bases between them. The CDR3 loop is CASSLGGTYGYTF. CDR3 sequence (DNA): TGTGCCAGCAGCTTGGGGGGAACCTATGGCTACACCTTC.

This clone appeared once. The chain couples TRBV7-9 to TRBJ2-1, with TRBD1 matching over 7 bases. This CDR3 spans 17 amino acids. With V trimmed by 4 bases and J by 9 bases, 18 bases remained unmatched. CDR1 SEHNR and CDR2 FQNEAQ come from the germline V gene (reference sequence). The CDR3 bases are TGTGCCAGCAGCTCCACGGCCGTAGACAGGGCTTATTTTGAGCAGTTCTTC. The encoded protein is CASSSTAVDRAYFEQFF.